This T cell receptor beta chain is drawn from a study of chemoradiotherapy in HPV16-positive cancers. Study-level background: Candidate HPV-specific T-cell clones and common TCR motifs came from functional assays in a couple of HPV16-positive patients. Study results and limitations: Candidate HPV-specific clones and E7-related TCR motifs grew in tumor during treatment. Better recurrence-free survival went with HPV-responsive T-cell expansion in HPV16-positive patients.

V lost 2 bases to trimming and J lost 14 bases, with 16 bases between them. Germline CDR1 SGDLS, CDR2 YYNGEE. The CDR3 contains 12 residues. Concerning this clone: Its target is not known.

TCRdb's table, derived via immunoSEQ multiplex PCR, lists solely in-frame clones and lacks some. The sample has more than 12,000 clones, about nine tenths seen once. Repertoires were sampled repeatedly during chemoradiotherapy. This material consisted of blood, taken from a patient who underwent chemoradiotherapy. The V call is TRBV9, the J call TRBJ1-2; D remains unclear. The clonotype comes from a human donor with HPV-associated anogenital cancer. The CDR3 DNA reads TGTGCCAGCAGCGTCTCCCGGGGATCTTATACCTTC. This codes for CASSVSRGSYTF. Full variable domain (missing parts from reference TRBV9 and TRBJ1-2): DSGVTQTPKHLITATGQRVTLRCSPRSGDLSVYWYQQSLDQGLQFLIQYYNGEERAKGNILERFSAQQFPDLHSELNLSSLELGDSALYFCASSVSRGSYTFGSGTRLTVV.